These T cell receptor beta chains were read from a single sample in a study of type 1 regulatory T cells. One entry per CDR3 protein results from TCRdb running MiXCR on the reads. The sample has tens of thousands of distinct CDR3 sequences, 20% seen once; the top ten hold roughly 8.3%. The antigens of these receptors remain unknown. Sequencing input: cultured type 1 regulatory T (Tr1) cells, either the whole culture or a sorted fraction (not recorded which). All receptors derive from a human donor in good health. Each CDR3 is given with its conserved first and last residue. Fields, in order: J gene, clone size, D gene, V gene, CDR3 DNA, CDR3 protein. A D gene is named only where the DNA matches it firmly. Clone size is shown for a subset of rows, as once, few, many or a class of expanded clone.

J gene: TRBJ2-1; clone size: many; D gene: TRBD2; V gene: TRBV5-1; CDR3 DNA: TGCGCCAGCAGCCAACTAGCGGGAGGCGGCAATGAGCAGTTCTTC; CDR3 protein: CASSQLAGGGNEQFF
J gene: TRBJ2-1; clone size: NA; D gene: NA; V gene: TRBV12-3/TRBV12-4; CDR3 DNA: TGTGCCAGCAGCTCCCAATATCGCGGGATGAAGGATGAGCAGTTCTTC; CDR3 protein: CASSSQYRGMKDEQFF
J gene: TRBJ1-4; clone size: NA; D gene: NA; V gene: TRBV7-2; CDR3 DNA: TGTGCCAGCAGCCCCGGGATGGCCGCTCAGGAAAAACTGTTTTTT; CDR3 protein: CASSPGMAAQEKLFF
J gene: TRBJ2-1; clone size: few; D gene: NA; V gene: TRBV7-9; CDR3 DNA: TGTGCCAGCAGTTTAACGTACGGCGAGCAGTTCTTC; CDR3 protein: CASSLTYGEQFF
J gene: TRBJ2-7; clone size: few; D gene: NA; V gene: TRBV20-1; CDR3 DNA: TGCAGTGCTAGTAGCCCCCACGAGCAGTACTTC; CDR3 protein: CSASSPHEQYF
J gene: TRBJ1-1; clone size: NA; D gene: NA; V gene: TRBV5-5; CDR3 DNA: TGTGCCAGCAGCGAAGGGGCCACTGAAGCTTTCTTT; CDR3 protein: CASSEGATEAFF
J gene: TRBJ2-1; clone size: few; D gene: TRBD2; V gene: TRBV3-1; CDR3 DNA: TGTGCCAGCAGCAACGGGAGGTTGTCGGTCAATGAGCAGTTCTTC; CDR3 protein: CASSNGRLSVNEQFF
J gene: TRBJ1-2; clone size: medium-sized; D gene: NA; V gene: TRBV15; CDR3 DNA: TGTGCCACCAGCAGTAGCAGGGCCAACTATGGCTACACCTTC; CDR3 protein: CATSSSRANYGYTF
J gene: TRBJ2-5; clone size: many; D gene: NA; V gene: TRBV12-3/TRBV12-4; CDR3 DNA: TGTGCCAGCAGTTTAAAGGGGGAAGCGTGGAGGGGGCTAGAGACCCAGTACTTC; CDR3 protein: CASSLKGEAWRGLETQYF
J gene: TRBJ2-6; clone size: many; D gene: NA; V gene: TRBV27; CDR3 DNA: TGTGCCAGCAGTTTACGGCTAGTAACGTTCTCTGGGGCCAACGTCCTGACTTTC; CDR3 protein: CASSLRLVTFSGANVLTF
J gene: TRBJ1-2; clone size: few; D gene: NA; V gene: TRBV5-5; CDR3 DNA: TGTGCCAGCAGCTTGGTCCAGACCAATGGCTACACCTTC; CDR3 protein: CASSLVQTNGYTF
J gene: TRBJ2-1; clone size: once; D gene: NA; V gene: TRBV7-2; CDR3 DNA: TGTGCCAGCAGCTTAGGAGGGCCAGCCTACAATGAGCAGTTCTTC; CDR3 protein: CASSLGGPAYNEQFF
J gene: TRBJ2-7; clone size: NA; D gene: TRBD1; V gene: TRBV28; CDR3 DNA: TGTGCCAGCAGAGAACAGGGGGCAAATTACGAGCAGTACTTC; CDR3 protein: CASREQGANYEQYF
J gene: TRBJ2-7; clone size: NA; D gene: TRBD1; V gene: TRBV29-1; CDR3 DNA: TGCAGCGTGGAACCGGGACAGGGGTCCTACGAGCAGTACTTC; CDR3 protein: CSVEPGQGSYEQYF
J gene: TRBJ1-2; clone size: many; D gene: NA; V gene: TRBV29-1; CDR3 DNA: TGCAGCGTTGTTTATCTGACCGCGTATGGCTACACCTTC; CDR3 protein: CSVVYLTAYGYTF
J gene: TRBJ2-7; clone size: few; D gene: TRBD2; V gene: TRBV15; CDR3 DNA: TGTGCCACCAGCCATACTAGCGGGAATTCCTACGAGCAGTACTTC; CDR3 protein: CATSHTSGNSYEQYF